The TCR beta chain described here comes from a study of cytomegalovirus exposure and HLA in healthy donors. V lost 4 bases to trimming and J lost 6 bases, with 25 bases between them. Germline CDR1 is SQVTM and CDR2 is ANQGSEA. CDR3 length equals 16 residues. PCR amplification relied on 60 Vbeta primers (plus 13 Jbeta primers). TCRdb's copy holds only in-frame clones and misses some; the assay was immunoSEQ multiplex PCR. The data show 160,000 or so clones, around 64% seen once. V is TRBV29-1 and J is TRBJ2-7; D is perhaps TRBD2 (6 bases). Sample: PBMCs. The TCR was taken from a young woman in good health and CMV-seronegative. The CDR3 loop reads CSVVALGHLGSPEQYF. DNA of the CDR3: TGCAGCGTTGTGGCGTTAGGACACCTCGGGAGTCCCGAGCAGTACTTC.